The TCR beta chain under discussion was sequenced for a study of blood T cell repertoires in COVID-19. The V gene's germline CDR1 is SGHVS and CDR2 FQNEAQ. This CDR3 has 16 amino acids. With V trimmed by 5 bases and J by 6 bases, 13 bases remained unmatched. Assay: immunoSEQ multiplex PCR; the TCRdb copy retains only in-frame clones and omits some. Of 350,000 to 400,000 clones listed, about 89% were seen once; the top ten hold 2.5% to 3.5%. Sequencing was done on a sample of peripheral blood. This TCR was sampled from a woman in her thirties with COVID-19, enrolled during active disease. The V and J genes are TRBV7-8 and TRBJ1-1, with 9 positions matching TRBD1. The CDR3 region has the DNA TGTGCCAGCAGCCCAAGTCCCGGGACAGGGCTCCCTGAAGCTTTCTTT. Translation gives CASSPSPGTGLPEAFF.